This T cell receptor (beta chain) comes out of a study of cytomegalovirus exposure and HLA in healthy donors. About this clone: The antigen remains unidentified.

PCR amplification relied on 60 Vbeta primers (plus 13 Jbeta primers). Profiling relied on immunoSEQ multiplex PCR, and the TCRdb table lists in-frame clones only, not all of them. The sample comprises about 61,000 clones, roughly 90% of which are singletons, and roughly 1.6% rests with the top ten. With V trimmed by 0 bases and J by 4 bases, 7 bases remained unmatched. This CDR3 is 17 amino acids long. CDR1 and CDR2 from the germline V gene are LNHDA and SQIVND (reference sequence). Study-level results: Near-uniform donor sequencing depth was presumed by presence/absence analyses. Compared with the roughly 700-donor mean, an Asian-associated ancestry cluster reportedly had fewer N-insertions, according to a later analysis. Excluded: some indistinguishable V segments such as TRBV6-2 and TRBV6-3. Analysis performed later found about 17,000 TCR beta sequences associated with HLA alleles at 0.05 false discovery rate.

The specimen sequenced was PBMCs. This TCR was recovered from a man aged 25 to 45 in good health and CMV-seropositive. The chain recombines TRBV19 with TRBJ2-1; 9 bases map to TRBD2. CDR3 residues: CASSIDSGRGGYNEQFF. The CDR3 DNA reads TGTGCCAGTAGTATAGATAGCGGGAGAGGTGGTTACAATGAGCAGTTCTTC.